The 31 T cell receptor beta chains below were found in one sample sequenced in a study of blood T cell repertoires in COVID-19. Generated by immunoSEQ multiplex PCR, the TCRdb table keeps only in-frame clones and is missing some. This repertoire shows roughly 62,000 clones, less than 80% found once; its top ten account for 15% to 20%. Sequences were obtained from peripheral blood. These receptors were obtained from a man in his 60s with acute or convalescent COVID-19.

The J gene is TRBJ1-5, the V gene TRBV28; maybe TRBD1 (6 bases). The CDR3 runs to 15 residues. Germline values: CDR1 MDHEN, CDR2 SYDVKM. Trimming removed 10 bases at V and 2 bases at J, with 18 bases between. The CDR3 DNA reads as TGTGCCACCTCATCGGGGGGCGCGGGCAATCAGCCCCAGCATTTT. It is translated as CATSSGGAGNQPQHF.

The J gene is TRBJ2-7, the V gene TRBV28; TRBD2 aligns across 8 bases. V was clipped by 3 bases and J by 5 bases; unmatched bases: 9. This CDR3 contains 15 residues. CDR1 is MDHEN and CDR2 is SYDVKM in the germline V gene. The DNA for the CDR3 is TGTGCCAGCAGTTTTCCGGGACTAGGCTCGGACGAGCAGTACTTC. This encodes CASSFPGLGSDEQYF.

The table lists this clone with a few counts. The chain combines TRBV15 with TRBJ2-7, with TRBD1 matching 10 bases. Germline CDR1 and CDR2: LNHNV and YYDKDF (reference sequence). V trimming: 0 bases; J trimming: 5 bases; junction bases outside the gene matches: 1. The CDR3 contains 14 residues. CDR3 sequence reads: CATSREDRGNEQYF. The CDR3 DNA sequence: TGTGCCACCAGCAGAGAGGACAGGGGGAACGAGCAGTACTTC.

The V gene is TRBV18, the J gene TRBJ1-2, with D possibly being TRBD1 (6 bases). The V and J ends lost 2 bases and 0 bases respectively, with 16 bases between them. Germline V CDR1 and CDR2: KGHSH, LQKENI. The CDR3 totals 17 residues. The CDR3 region is CASSPGTPGYSNYGYTF. CDR3 bases: TGTGCCAGCTCACCAGGGACACCGGGCTATTCTAACTATGGCTACACCTTC.

This clone was seen a handful of times. This chain uses TRBV27 with TRBJ2-3, with D perhaps TRBD1 (6 bases). This CDR3 has 16 amino acids. V lost 5 bases and J 4 bases, leaving 19 bases between the germline ends. Germline V gene data show CDR1 as MNHEY and CDR2 as SMNVEV (reference sequence). The CDR3 region is CASSRGYPYLADTQYF. The CDR3 DNA reads TGTGCCAGCAGTAGGGGGTACCCTTACCTGGCAGATACGCAGTATTTT.

This clone was recorded a few times. The chain uses TRBV14 and TRBJ2-3, with unresolved D. Trimming removed 4 bases at V and 3 bases at J, with 11 bases between. CDR3 size: 14 residues. Looked up from germline, CDR1 is SGHDN and CDR2 is FVKESK. Written as DNA, the CDR3 is TGTGCCAGCAGCCCGAGTTTGTGGACAGATACGCAGTATTTT. Protein sequence: CASSPSLWTDTQYF. Together with reference TRBV14 and TRBJ2-3, the CDR3 gives the full variable domain: EAGVTQFPSHSVIEKGQTVTLRCDPISGHDNLYWYRRVMGKEIKFLLHFVKESKQDESGMPNNRFLAERTGGTYSTLKVQPAELEDSGVYFCASSPSLWTDTQYFGPGTRLTVL.

The V call is TRBV11-3, the J call TRBJ2-2; D possibly corresponds to TRBD2 (5 bases). The CDR3 contains 14 residues. V was clipped by 2 bases and J by 6 bases, with 10 bases between them. Germline V gives CDR1 SGHNT, CDR2 YENEEA. The CDR3 region is CASSLRSGSGELFF. The CDR3 bases are TGTGCCAGCAGCTTAAGATCGGGGTCCGGGGAGCTGTTTTTT.

This rearrangement joins TRBV19 to TRBJ2-7, with 12 bases matching TRBD2. V lost 1 base, J lost 4 bases, and 11 bases stayed unmatched. Germline V gives CDR1 LNHDA, CDR2 SQIVND (reference sequence). The CDR3 has 18 residues. CDR3: CASSIVNFGLAGKYEQYF. The CDR3 nucleotides read TGTGCCAGTAGTATAGTCAACTTCGGACTAGCGGGGAAGTACGAGCAGTACTTC.

This rearrangement joins TRBV2 to TRBJ2-1; possible D gene TRBD1, 6 bases. Germline CDR1 is SNHLY and CDR2 is FYNNEI. This CDR3 has 13 amino acids. V was cut by 0 bases and J by 10 bases, with 10 bases left in between. Written as DNA, the CDR3 is TGTGCCAGCAGTGAAGCGAGGGGGTCGGAGCAGTTCTTC. Amino acids: CASSEARGSEQFF.

V gene TRBV29-1 combines with J gene TRBJ2-3, with TRBD2 identical over 10 bases. There are 14 residues in the CDR3. Germline V lookup: CDR1 SQVTM, CDR2 ANQGSEA. J was trimmed by 6 bases and V by 4 bases; bases with no gene match: 7. This chain's CDR3 is CSVATSGLADTQYF. Written as DNA, the CDR3 is TGCAGCGTTGCGACTAGCGGGCTAGCTGATACGCAGTATTTT.

Written as DNA, the CDR3 is TGTGCCAGCACCCGCCCGGGACTAGCGGGAGGCAAACAAGAGACCCAGTACTTC. Translating gives CASTRPGLAGGKQETQYF. The chain links TRBV12-1 to TRBJ2-5; the D call of TRBD2 is as the table states it, not checked on the DNA. TRBV12-1 constitutes a pseudogene. The CDR3 runs 18 residues.

This clone was detected a few times. V and J are TRBV2 and TRBJ1-4; TRBD1 agrees at 7 bases. Germline V gene lookup returns CDR1 SNHLY and CDR2 FYNNEI. V shed 6 bases and J 8 bases; nucleotides not matched to a gene: 12. The CDR3 loop spans 15 amino acids. The CDR3 is CASSALRTGGEKLFF. As DNA, the CDR3 is TGTGCCAGCAGCGCATTAAGGACAGGAGGCGAAAAACTGTTTTTT.

The table lists this clone with a count of one. The rearrangement joins TRBV10-3 to TRBJ1-1, with 7 bases fitting TRBD1. Germline V CDR1 and CDR2: ENHRY, SYGVKD. The length of the CDR3 is 13 residues. J gave up 9 bases and V 6 bases, and 10 bases lay outside the gene matches. In DNA, the CDR3 is TGTGCCATCAGCGCCGGACAGGAGGTAAAAGCTTTCTTT. Translated: CAISAGQEVKAFF.

CDR3 in amino acids: CASSGTGGTRTNEKLFF. CDR3 bases: TGTGCCAGCAGTGGGACAGGGGGCACTCGCACTAATGAAAAACTGTTTTTT. This rearrangement joins TRBV6-1 to TRBJ1-4, with 11 bases aligning to TRBD1. CDR1 is MNHNS, CDR2 SASEGT, per germline. This CDR3 region has 17 residues. The junction had 6 bases not matched to a gene; V was cut back by 4 bases and J by 2 bases.

The V gene is TRBV5-1, the J gene TRBJ2-2; 13 bases are shared with TRBD2. The CDR3 runs 18 residues. Germline CDR1 SGHRS, CDR2 YFSETQ. Trimming cost V 3 bases and J 4 bases; bases outside gene matches: 9. The CDR3 sequence is CASSSRTSGRVRTGELFF. CDR3 nucleotide sequence: TGCGCCAGCAGCTCCCGGACTAGCGGGAGAGTACGCACCGGGGAGCTGTTTTTT. Based on the CDR3 plus reference TRBV5-1 and TRBJ2-2, the full variable domain is KAGVTQTPRYLIKTRGQQVTLSCSPISGHRSVSWYQQTPGQGLQFLFEYFSETQRNKGNFPGRFSGRQFSNSRSEMNVSTLELGDSALYLCASSSRTSGRVRTGELFFGEGSRLTVL.

Note on this clone: At one end the junction does not follow the germline gene, possibly because of a read error. The J gene is TRBJ2-3, the V gene TRBV7-9; weak D call: TRBD2 (6 bases). Germline lookup yields CDR1 SEHNR and CDR2 FQNEAQ (reference sequence). This CDR3 has 11 amino acids. CDR3: CASSLPWGDHF. In DNA form, the CDR3 reads TGTGCCAGCAGCCTACCATGGGGGGACCATTTT.

The rearrangement joins TRBV10-1 to TRBJ2-5; D possibly corresponds to TRBD1 (5 bases). Germline lookup yields CDR1 WNHNN and CDR2 SYGVQD (reference sequence). The CDR3 has 15 residues. The V and J ends lost 5 bases and 4 bases respectively, with 17 bases between them. The CDR3 protein is CASSRAQGGSETQYF. In DNA form, the CDR3 reads TGCGCCAGCAGTCGAGCCCAGGGTGGGTCAGAGACCCAGTACTTC.

This chain connects TRBV7-2 to TRBJ1-5, with 7 bases aligning to TRBD1. Unmatched junction bases numbered 0, after V lost 5 bases and J lost 2 bases. There are 13 residues in the CDR3. The germline V gene encodes CDR1 SGHTA and CDR2 FQGNSA. The CDR3, as DNA: TGTGCCAGCAGCCAGGGGGGCAATCAGCCCCAGCATTTT. The encoded protein is CASSQGGNQPQHF.

The rearrangement uses TRBV6-2 or TRBV6-3 and TRBJ2-1; D perhaps matches TRBD1 (5 bases). Between the trimmed V and J ends, which lost 2 bases and 1 base, there was a span of 9 bases. Looked up from germline, CDR1 is MNHEY and CDR2 is SVGEGT. The CDR3 consists of 15 residues. CDR3 amino acids: CASSYDSPSYNEQFF. DNA of the CDR3: TGTGCCAGCAGTTACGACAGCCCTTCCTACAATGAGCAGTTCTTC.

This clone was counted only a few times. At one boundary the junction diverges from the germline segment, which might be a read error. The chain couples TRBV5-6 to TRBJ1-2; 10 nucleotides line up with TRBD1. Per the germline V gene, CDR1 is SGHDT and CDR2 is YYEEEE. The length of the CDR3 is 14 residues. The CDR3 loop reads CASSWDRGDYGYTF. In DNA form, the CDR3 reads TGTGCCAGTAGCTGGGACAGGGGCGACTATGGCTACACCTTC.

V is TRBV24-1 and J is TRBJ2-3, with 7 bases aligning to TRBD2. The germline CDR1 and CDR2 sequences are KGHDR and SFDVKD. The CDR3 length is 17 residues. The V gene end was trimmed by 3 bases and the J gene end by 5 bases; junction bases not matched to a gene: 13. This CDR3 is CATSDPPGRGGRDTQYF. The CDR3 DNA reads TGTGCCACCAGTGATCCCCCGGGGAGGGGAGGTAGAGATACGCAGTATTTT.

V and J are TRBV6-6 and TRBJ1-2; TRBD1 aligns across 8 bases. Germline assignment: CDR1 MNHNY and CDR2 SVGAGI (reference sequence). The ends lost 7 bases at V and 4 bases at J; junction bases unmatched: 5. This CDR3 region has 13 residues. The CDR3 spells CASIRTGSYGYTF. DNA for the CDR3: TGTGCCAGCATCAGGACAGGGTCCTATGGCTACACCTTC.

This clone was picked up one time. V and J are TRBV6-5 and TRBJ2-7; D unresolved. The CDR3 covers 11 residues. Germline V gives CDR1 MNHEY, CDR2 SVGAGI. Trimming shortened V by 5 bases and J by 7 bases, and 9 bases separated the two germline ends. The CDR3 loop is CASSNHLEQYF. CDR3 coding DNA: TGTGCCAGCAGTAACCATCTAGAGCAGTACTTC.

This clone appeared a few times. Mismatch with germline at one junction end may stem from a read error. The J gene is TRBJ1-2, the V gene TRBV5-1; tentative D call: TRBD1 (6 bases). Germline CDR1 SGHRS, CDR2 YFSETQ. The CDR3 is 13 amino acids. The CDR3 spells CASSLEQGFLKNF. The CDR3 nucleotides read TGCGCCAGCAGCTTGGAACAGGGCTTCCTTAAAAACTTC.

This chain links TRBV7-2 with TRBJ1-1; weak D call: TRBD1 (5 bases). Trimming stripped 5 bases from V and 3 bases from J, with 13 bases between. The V gene's germline CDR1 is SGHTA and CDR2 FQGNSA. The CDR3 consists of 14 residues. The CDR3 region is CASSLLGQYTEAFF. The CDR3, as DNA: TGTGCCAGCAGCCTCCTGGGGCAGTACACTGAAGCTTTCTTT.

V gene TRBV5-4 combines with J gene TRBJ1-4, with TRBD1 matching over 7 bases. V shed 4 bases, J shed 4 bases, and the junction held 10 bases outside the gene matches. This CDR3 region has 16 residues. The germline CDR1 and CDR2 sequences are SGHNT and YYREEE (reference sequence). CDR3 amino acids: CASSPGRTGVNEKLFF. CDR3 sequence (DNA): TGTGCCAGCAGCCCTGGACGGACAGGTGTTAATGAAAAACTGTTTTTT.

J is TRBJ2-2 and V is TRBV9; 8 nucleotides line up with TRBD1. Germline CDR1 is SGDLS and CDR2 is YYNGEE. The V segment lost 4 bases and the J segment 0 bases; nucleotides outside the gene matches: 5. The CDR3 contains 16 residues. CDR3 bases: TGTGCCAGCAGCCCGCGACAGGGGTCGAACACCGGGGAGCTGTTTTTT. This translates into CASSPRQGSNTGELFF.

This clone has only a few counts. The V and J genes are TRBV7-3 and TRBJ2-5, with D possibly being TRBD1 (6 bases). This CDR3 has 15 amino acids. Per the germline V gene, CDR1 is SGHTA and CDR2 is FQGTGA. V lost 2 bases and J lost 9, with 19 bases in between. As DNA, the CDR3 is TGTGCCAGCAGCTTATCGGTTACAGGGCCGCGGTCCCAGTACTTC. Translation gives CASSLSVTGPRSQYF.

V is TRBV28 and J is TRBJ1-2; the D is unclear. The V gene's germline CDR1 is MDHEN and CDR2 SYDVKM. V was pared by 2 bases and J by 3 bases, with 7 bases between. CDR3 length: 13 amino acids. The CDR3 DNA reads as TGTGCCAGCAGTTTAGGGCCAGACTATGGCTACACCTTC. Translating it yields CASSLGPDYGYTF.

This clone was seen once. The V call is TRBV5-1, the J call TRBJ2-5; D remains unclear. CDR1 and CDR2 (germline): SGHRS, YFSETQ. The CDR3 extends over 13 amino acids. Trimming stripped 4 bases from V and 5 bases from J, with 12 bases between. CDR3 nucleotide sequence: TGCGCCAGCAGCCCCCTTGGAGCTGAGACCCAGTACTTC. This sequence encodes CASSPLGAETQYF.

The J gene is TRBJ2-1, the V gene TRBV3-1 (or the pseudogene TRBV3-2); weak D call: TRBD1 (6 bases). Germline V CDR1 and CDR2: LGHDT, YNNKEL (reference sequence). The CDR3 totals 17 residues. With 0 bases removed from V and 3 bases from J, the gap between germline ends came to 15 bases. The CDR3 nucleotides are TGTGCCAGCAGCCAAGAGGGTTTCAGCAGGGGCTACAATGAGCAGTTCTTC. This sequence encodes CASSQEGFSRGYNEQFF.